This TCR beta chain was found in a study of CD8 T cells in Susac syndrome. Overall study findings and caveats: Acknowledgment was made by the study that its TCR sequencing and HLA analysis involved a relatively small number of individuals.

V shed 5 bases and J shed 7 bases, with 18 bases lying between them. Germline V CDR1 and CDR2: LNHDA, SQIVND (reference sequence). The CDR3 loop spans 15 amino acids. CD8+ and CD4+ T cells from blood underwent TCR beta sequencing, which was carried out in a high-throughput format. In contrast to the negatively isolated CD8+ and CD4+ T cells, TEMRA cells were FACS-enriched. Notes on this clonotype: Its matching antigen is unknown.

RNA amounts of 0.5 to 1 ug underwent reverse transcription with random hexamers. TCRdb reanalysed the immunoSEQ multiplex PCR reads using MiXCR and keeps one entry per CDR3 protein. The sample carries 40,000 to 55,000 distinct CDR3 sequences, nearly 95% recorded once. The TCR sequence derives from a human donor in good health. This chain joins TRBV19 and TRBJ1-5; D is perhaps TRBD1 (5 bases). The sequencing input was CD8+ T cells from PBMCs. The chain's CDR3 is CASSGGPGTGQPQHF. CDR3 in DNA: TGTGCCAGTAGTGGCGGACCAGGGACGGGGCAGCCCCAGCATTTT.